This is a list of T cell receptor beta chains from one sample in a study of blood T cell repertoires in COVID-19. The method was immunoSEQ multiplex PCR; TCRdb's version includes in-frame clones alone and lacks a portion of them. Of more than 35,000 clones listed, approximately 90% are singletons. The sample taken for sequencing was peripheral blood. The receptors stem from a man between 70 and 80 years old with active COVID-19. Each CDR3 is given with its conserved first and last residue. The D gene is left open where the match is weak. Size tells how often a clone was seen (once, few, many) or the class of an expanded clone, and some rows leave it out.

TRBJ1-1	NA	TRBV6-4	NA	TGTGCCAGCAAAAATACTTTGGGGCAGGGGGAAGCTTTCTTT	CASKNTLGQGEAFF
TRBJ1-4	few	TRBV2	NA	TGTGCCAGCAGTGACCCCTACAGGGCCAGTAATGAAAAACTGTTTTTT	CASSDPYRASNEKLFF
TRBJ2-5	NA	TRBV2	TRBD2	TGTGCCAGCACAATGGGGAGGTGGGACTATCAAGAGACCCAGTACTTC	CASTMGRWDYQETQYF
TRBJ1-1	NA	TRBV29-1	TRBD1	TGCAGCGTTGAAGACCCAGGGGGCACTGAAGCTTTCTTT	CSVEDPGGTEAFF
TRBJ2-1	NA	TRBV7-9	TRBD2	TGTGCCAGCAGCCCAAGAGGGACTAGCGGACCCTCCTACAATGAGCAGTTCTTC	CASSPRGTSGPSYNEQFF
TRBJ2-7	NA	TRBV28	TRBD2	TGTGCCAGCAGTTTGGTGACTAGCGGTTCCTACGAGCAGTACTTC	CASSLVTSGSYEQYF
TRBJ2-3	NA	TRBV11-3	NA	TGTGCCAGCAGCTTTGGGGGGGGCGGCACAGATACGCAGTATTTT	CASSFGGGGTDTQYF
TRBJ2-7	NA	TRBV7-2	NA	TGTGCCAGCAGCTTAATGAGGGGGTTCTACGAGCAGTACTTC	CASSLMRGFYEQYF
TRBJ2-7	NA	TRBV18	TRBD1	TGTGCCAGCTCACCACAGGGACAGGGGGCCTACGAGCAGTACTTC	CASSPQGQGAYEQYF
TRBJ2-7	NA	TRBV5-1	TRBD1	TGCGCCAGCAGCTTGGCCCCCCCCGGGACAGCAGTTAACGAGCAGTACTTC	CASSLAPPGTAVNEQYF
TRBJ2-1	NA	TRBV18	TRBD2	TGTGCCAGCTCACCACGCACAGACACTAGCGGGAGGGAGTACAATGAGCAGTTCTTC	CASSPRTDTSGREYNEQFF
TRBJ2-5	NA	TRBV28	TRBD2	TGTGCCAGCAGTTTACAGGTCGGGAGGGGGAGGGAGACCCAGTACTTC	CASSLQVGRGRETQYF
TRBJ2-3	NA	TRBV28	NA	TGTGCCAGCAAAGTGGCGGGGAGAACAGATACGCAGTATTTT	CASKVAGRTDTQYF
TRBJ1-6	NA	TRBV7-3	NA	TGTGCCAGCAGGGCCTCGGGTAATTCACCCCTCCACTTT	CASRASGNSPLHF
TRBJ1-2	once	TRBV19	NA	TGTGCCAGCCAGGGGACCGATATTTATAACTATGGCTACACCTTC	CASQGTDIYNYGYTF
TRBJ1-1	NA	TRBV18	NA	TGTGCCAGCTCACCCGACAGGAAGAACACTGAAGCTTTCTTT	CASSPDRKNTEAFF
TRBJ1-5	NA	TRBV6-5	NA	TGTGCCAGCAGTTACTCGAGGGTAACGAATCAGCCCCAGCATTTT	CASSYSRVTNQPQHF
TRBJ1-1	NA	TRBV10-3	NA	TGTGCCATCAGTGAGTCTGGTAGCACTGAAGCTTTCTTT	CAISESGSTEAFF
TRBJ2-1	few	TRBV28	NA	TGTGCCAGCAGTGTATCTTACAGGGTTGGCGATGAGCAGTTCTTC	CASSVSYRVGDEQFF
TRBJ1-2	few	TRBV19	TRBD1	TGTGCCAGTAGTATAGGACAGGGGCTCGATGGCTACACCTTC	CASSIGQGLDGYTF
TRBJ2-5	NA	TRBV19	NA	TGTGCCAGTACCCCAGCAGGACTGGCTAATGGGGTGAGCCAGTACTTC	CASTPAGLANGVSQYF
TRBJ2-2	NA	TRBV18	NA	TGTGCCAGCTCACCAGGGGCAAACACCGGGGAGCTGTTTTTT	CASSPGANTGELFF
TRBJ2-7	NA	TRBV6-5	TRBD2	TGTGCCAGCAGTCCACGGGGAGGGGTAAACGAGCAGTACTTC	CASSPRGGVNEQYF
TRBJ1-1	NA	TRBV28	NA	TGTGCCAGCAGCCGGACAGTTGAAGCTTTCTTT	CASSRTVEAFF
TRBJ1-1	NA	TRBV24-1	NA	TGTGCCACCAGTGATTTGGGCGGACAGAAAACTTTCTTT	CATSDLGGQKTFF
TRBJ2-2	NA	TRBV5-1	TRBD2	TGCGCCAGCAGCCCGGGACTATCCACCGGGGAGCTGTTTTTT	CASSPGLSTGELFF
TRBJ2-7	NA	TRBV3-1/TRBV3-2	TRBD1	TGTGCCAGCAGCCAGACAGGGGCGAAGGGCGAGCAGTACTTC	CASSQTGAKGEQYF
TRBJ2-3	NA	TRBV2	TRBD2	TGTGCCAGCAGGCTTTTAGCGGGAGGATCTGATACGCAGTATTTT	CASRLLAGGSDTQYF
TRBJ1-1	NA	TRBV3-1/TRBV3-2	NA	TGTGCCAGCAGCCAAGTTCGATCCAGTTCAAACACTGAAGCTTTCTTT	CASSQVRSSSNTEAFF
TRBJ1-1	once	TRBV6-5	NA	TGTGCCAGCAGTTACTCGGGGGGTGTGTCTGAAGCTTTCTTT	CASSYSGGVSEAFF
TRBJ1-2	NA	TRBV28	NA	TGTGCCAGCAGTCACTCGCGAGGGGGCTATGGCTACACCTTC	CASSHSRGGYGYTF
TRBJ1-2	NA	TRBV30	NA	TGTGCCTGGACTTCAGGGCCCGCAGGCACCTATGGCTACACCTTC	CAWTSGPAGTYGYTF
TRBJ1-6	NA	TRBV18	TRBD1	TGTGCCAGCTCACTCGACAGGGCGGGATCACCCCTCCACTTT	CASSLDRAGSPLHF
TRBJ2-2	NA	TRBV6-5	NA	TGTGCCAGCAGTTACCGCCTGACAGGGAACACCGGGGAGCTGTTTTTT	CASSYRLTGNTGELFF
TRBJ1-1	once	TRBV4-2	NA	TGTGCCAGCAGCCAAGAATTGCGGGGAATGAACACTGAAGCTTTCTTT	CASSQELRGMNTEAFF